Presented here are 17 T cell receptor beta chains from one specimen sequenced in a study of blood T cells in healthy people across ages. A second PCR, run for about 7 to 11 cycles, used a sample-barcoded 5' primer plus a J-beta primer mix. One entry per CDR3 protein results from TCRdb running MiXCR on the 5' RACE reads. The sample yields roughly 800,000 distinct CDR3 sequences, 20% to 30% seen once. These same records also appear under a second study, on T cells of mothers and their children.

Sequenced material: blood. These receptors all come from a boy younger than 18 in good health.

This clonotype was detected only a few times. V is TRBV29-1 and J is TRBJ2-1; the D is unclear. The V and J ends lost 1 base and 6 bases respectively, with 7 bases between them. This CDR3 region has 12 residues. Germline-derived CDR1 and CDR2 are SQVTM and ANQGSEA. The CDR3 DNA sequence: TGCAGCGTTGAAGCGGTAGGCAATGAGCAGTTCTTC. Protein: CSVEAVGNEQFF.

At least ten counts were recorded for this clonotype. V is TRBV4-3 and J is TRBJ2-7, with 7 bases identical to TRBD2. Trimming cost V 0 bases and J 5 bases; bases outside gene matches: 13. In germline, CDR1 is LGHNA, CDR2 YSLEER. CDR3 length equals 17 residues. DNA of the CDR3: TGCGCCAGCAGCCAAGAAAGTGGGAGGGAGGGCTTGGACGAGCAGTACTTC. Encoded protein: CASSQESGREGLDEQYF.

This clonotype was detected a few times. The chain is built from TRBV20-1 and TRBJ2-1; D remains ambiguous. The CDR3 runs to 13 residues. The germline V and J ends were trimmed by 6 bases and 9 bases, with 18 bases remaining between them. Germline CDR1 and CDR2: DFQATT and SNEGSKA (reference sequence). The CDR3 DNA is TGCAGTGCCCCCGAGGCTAAGCGAGGTGAGCAGTTCTTC. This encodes CSAPEAKRGEQFF.

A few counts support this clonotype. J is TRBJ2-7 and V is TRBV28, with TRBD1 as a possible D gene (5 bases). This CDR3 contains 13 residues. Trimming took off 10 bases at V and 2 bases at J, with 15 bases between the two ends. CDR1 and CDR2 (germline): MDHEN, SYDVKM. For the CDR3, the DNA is TGTGCCACCCGCCCAGGGTATACCTACGAGCAGTACTTC. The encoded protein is CATRPGYTYEQYF.

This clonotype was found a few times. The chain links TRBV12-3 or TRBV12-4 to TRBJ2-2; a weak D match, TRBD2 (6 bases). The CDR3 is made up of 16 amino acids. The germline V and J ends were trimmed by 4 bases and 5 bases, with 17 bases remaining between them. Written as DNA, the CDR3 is TGTGCCAGCAGTTACCCGGGACTTCCCGCAACCGGGGAGCTGTTTTTT. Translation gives CASSYPGLPATGELFF.

The CDR3 sequence is CASSQPGLAGDSTDTQYF. The CDR3 region has the DNA TGTGCCAGCAGCCAACCGGGACTAGCGGGGGATAGCACAGATACGCAGTATTTT. The V gene is TRBV4-2, the J gene TRBJ2-3, with 14 bases identical to TRBD2. The CDR3 extends over 18 amino acids. Trimming took 2 bases from V and 0 from J; bases not matched to a gene: 4. CDR1 is LGHNA, CDR2 YNFKEQ, per germline.

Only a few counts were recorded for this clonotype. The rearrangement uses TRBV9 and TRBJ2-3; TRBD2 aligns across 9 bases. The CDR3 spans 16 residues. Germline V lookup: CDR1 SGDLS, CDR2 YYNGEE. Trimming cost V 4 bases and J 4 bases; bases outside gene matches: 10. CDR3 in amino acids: CASSTHGTSSPDTQYF. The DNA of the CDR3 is TGTGCCAGCAGCACTCACGGGACTAGCTCCCCAGATACGCAGTATTTT.

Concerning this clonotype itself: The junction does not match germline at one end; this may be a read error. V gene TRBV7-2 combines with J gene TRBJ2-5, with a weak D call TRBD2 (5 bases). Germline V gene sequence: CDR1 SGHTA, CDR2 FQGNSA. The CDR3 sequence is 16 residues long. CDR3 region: CASSLAGGSYQETQYF. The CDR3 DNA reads TGTGCCAGCAGCCTAGCTGGCGGGTCTTACCAAGAGACCCAGTACTTC.

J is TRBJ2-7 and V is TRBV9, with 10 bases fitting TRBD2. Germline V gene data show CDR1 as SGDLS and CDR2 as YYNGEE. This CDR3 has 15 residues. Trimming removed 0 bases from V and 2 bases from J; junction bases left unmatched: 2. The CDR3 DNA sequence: TGTGCCAGCAGCGTAGATAGCGGGGGGCCCTACGAGCAGTACTTC. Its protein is CASSVDSGGPYEQYF.

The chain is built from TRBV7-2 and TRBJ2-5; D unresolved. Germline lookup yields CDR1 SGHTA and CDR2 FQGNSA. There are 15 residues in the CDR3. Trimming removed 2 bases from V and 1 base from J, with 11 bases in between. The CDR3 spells CASSLRSVGQETQYF. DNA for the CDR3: TGTGCCAGCAGCTTAAGGAGCGTGGGCCAAGAGACCCAGTACTTC.

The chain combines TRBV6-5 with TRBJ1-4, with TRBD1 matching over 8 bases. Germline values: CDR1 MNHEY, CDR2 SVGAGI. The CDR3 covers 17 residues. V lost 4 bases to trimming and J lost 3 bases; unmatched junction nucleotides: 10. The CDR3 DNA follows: TGTGCCAGCAGTTCTCTGGCCCAGACAGGGGCTAATGAAAAACTGTTTTTT. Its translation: CASSSLAQTGANEKLFF.

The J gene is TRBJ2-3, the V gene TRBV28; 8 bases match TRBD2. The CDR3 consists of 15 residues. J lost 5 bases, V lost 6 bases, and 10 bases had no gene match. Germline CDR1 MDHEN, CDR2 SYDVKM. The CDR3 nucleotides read TGTGCCAGCAGCCCCCGGGGGGGCCCGGTAGATACGCAGTATTTT. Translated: CASSPRGGPVDTQYF. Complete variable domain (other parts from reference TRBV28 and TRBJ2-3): DVKVTQSSRYLVKRTGEKVFLECVQDMDHENMFWYRQDPGLGLRLIYFSYDVKMKEKGDIPEGYSVSREKKERFSLILESASTNQTSMYLCASSPRGGPVDTQYFGPGTRLTVL.

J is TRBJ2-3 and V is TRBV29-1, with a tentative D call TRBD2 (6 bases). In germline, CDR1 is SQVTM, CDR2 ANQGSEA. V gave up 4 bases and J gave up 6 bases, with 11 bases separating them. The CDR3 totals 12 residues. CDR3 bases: TGCAGCGTTGTAGCGGACACGGATACGCAGTATTTT. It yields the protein CSVVADTDTQYF.

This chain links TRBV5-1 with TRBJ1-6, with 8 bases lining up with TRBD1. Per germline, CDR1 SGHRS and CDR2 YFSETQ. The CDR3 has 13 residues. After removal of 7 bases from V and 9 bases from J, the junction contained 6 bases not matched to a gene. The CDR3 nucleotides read TGCGCCAGCGGAATTACAGGGGGTTCACCCCTCCACTTT. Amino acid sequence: CASGITGGSPLHF.

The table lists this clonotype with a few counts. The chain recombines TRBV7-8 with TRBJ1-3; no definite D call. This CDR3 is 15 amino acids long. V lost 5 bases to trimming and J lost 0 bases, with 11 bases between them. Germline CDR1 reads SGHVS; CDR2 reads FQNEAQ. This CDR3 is CASSGPRSSGNTIYF. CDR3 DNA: TGTGCCAGCAGCGGCCCCAGGAGCTCTGGAAACACCATATATTTT.

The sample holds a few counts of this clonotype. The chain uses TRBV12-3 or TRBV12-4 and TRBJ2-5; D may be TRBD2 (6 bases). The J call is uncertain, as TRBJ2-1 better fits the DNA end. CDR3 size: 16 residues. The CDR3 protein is CASTAHGGLVSNEQFF. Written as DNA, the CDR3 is TGTGCCAGCACCGCCCATGGGGGACTTGTCTCCAATGAGCAGTTCTTC.

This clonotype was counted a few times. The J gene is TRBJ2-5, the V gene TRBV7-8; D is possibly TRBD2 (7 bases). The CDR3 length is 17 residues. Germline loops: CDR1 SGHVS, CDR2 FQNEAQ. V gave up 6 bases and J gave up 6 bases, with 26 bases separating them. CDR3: CASSRAGLGGGMQTQYF. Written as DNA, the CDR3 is TGTGCCAGCAGTCGAGCGGGTTTGGGGGGGGGCATGCAGACCCAGTACTTC.